The 22 T cell receptor beta chains in this list originate from one sample, sequenced in a study of T-cell reconstitution after alpha-beta-depleted transplantation in children. Preparing the TCRbeta library involved the use of unique molecular identifiers. TCRdb reprocessed the PCR reads via MiXCR and lists one record per CDR3 protein. The top ten hold about 35% of the sample, which has about 610,000 distinct CDR3 sequences, over 20% seen once. Sequencing used PBMCs, obtained before TCRalphabeta/CD19-depleted stem cell transplant. These receptors were collected from a boy under two years old with Wiskott-Aldrich syndrome, due to receive a stem cell transplant.

This clonotype was counted only a few times. The V call is TRBV10-3, the J call TRBJ1-1; maybe TRBD1 (5 bases). The germline V and J ends were trimmed by 2 bases and 1 base, with 8 bases remaining between them. CDR3 size: 14 residues. Germline V gene lookup returns CDR1 ENHRY and CDR2 SYGVKD. The CDR3 DNA sequence: TGTGCCATCAGTGAGACGGGGGGGAACACTGAAGCTTTCTTT. Encoded protein: CAISETGGNTEAFF.

The genes are TRBV24-1 and TRBJ2-1; D not certain. The V gene lost 4 bases and the J gene lost 3 bases, with 15 bases spanning the gap. This CDR3 region has 16 residues. The V gene's germline CDR1 is KGHDR and CDR2 SFDVKD. For the CDR3, the DNA is TGTGCCACCAGTGACGCGTCGACGGGCCTCTACAATGAGCAGTTCTTC. Translating it yields CATSDASTGLYNEQFF.

The CDR3 DNA sequence: TGCGCCAGCAGCCCCGACCTGGGGATCCAAGAGACCCAGTACTTC. Translation gives CASSPDLGIQETQYF. V and J are TRBV5-1 and TRBJ2-5; the D is unclear. Germline V CDR1 and CDR2: SGHRS, YFSETQ. Between the trimmed V and J ends, which lost 4 bases and 1 base, there was a span of 14 bases. This CDR3 comprises 15 residues.

The gene calls are TRBV5-5 and TRBJ2-7; D is uncertain. The germline CDR1 and CDR2 sequences are SGHKS and YYEKEE (reference sequence). The germline V and J ends were trimmed by 4 bases and 2 bases, with 10 bases remaining between them. CDR3 length equals 13 residues. The CDR3 sequence: CASSALVAYEQYF. CDR3 nucleotide sequence: TGTGCCAGCAGCGCCTTGGTGGCCTACGAGCAGTACTTC. Complete variable domain (other parts from reference TRBV5-5 and TRBJ2-7): DAGVTQSPTHLIKTRGQQVTLRCSPISGHKSVSWYQQVLGQGPQFIFQYYEKEERGRGNFPDRFSARQFPNYSSELNVNALLLGDSALYLCASSALVAYEQYFGPGTRLTVT.

The rearrangement joins TRBV7-2 to TRBJ2-5; D not certain. The CDR3 has 13 residues. Germline CDR1 SGHTA, CDR2 FQGNSA. Trimming left V 5 bases short and J 5 bases short, with 12 bases between. In DNA form, the CDR3 reads TGTGCCAGCAGCCTAATTAACTTGGAGACCCAGTACTTC. Translated, it gives CASSLINLETQYF.

This clonotype was observed a few times. The rearrangement uses TRBV2 and TRBJ2-7; perhaps TRBD2 as D (7 bases). Trimming took 6 bases from V and 4 from J, leaving 19 bases between them. The germline CDR1 and CDR2 sequences are SNHLY and FYNNEI. The CDR3 consists of 15 residues. The CDR3 reads CASSSSGGPAYEQYF. DNA of the CDR3: TGTGCCAGCAGCAGCTCCGGGGGGCCCGCGTACGAGCAGTACTTC.

This clonotype was found a few times. This sequence joins TRBV20-1 and TRBJ1-2; maybe TRBD1 (5 bases). Trimming left V 6 bases short and J 5 bases short, with 19 bases between. The CDR3 runs to 14 residues. Germline V lookup: CDR1 DFQATT, CDR2 SNEGSKA (reference sequence). This CDR3 reads CSAYWEAGRYGYTF. In DNA form, the CDR3 reads TGCAGTGCCTACTGGGAGGCAGGGCGGTATGGCTACACCTTC.

This clonotype was observed a few times. The V call is TRBV4-2, the J call TRBJ1-5, with TRBD1 matching 8 bases. The length of the CDR3 is 17 residues. The V gene end was trimmed by 0 bases and the J gene end by 5 bases; junction bases not matched to a gene: 9. Germline CDR1 is LGHNA and CDR2 is YNFKEQ. CDR3 sequence reads: CASSQDIRGRLDQPQHF. As DNA, the CDR3 is TGTGCCAGCAGCCAAGATATCAGGGGGCGTTTGGATCAGCCCCAGCATTTT.

This chain uses TRBV15 with TRBJ1-2; no clear D gene. This CDR3 region has 15 residues. The ends were cut back, 0 bases at V and 8 bases at J, with 16 bases in the middle. Germline CDR1 reads LNHNV; CDR2 reads YYDKDF (reference sequence). The CDR3 sequence is CATSRDQARVAGYTF. The CDR3 nucleotides are TGTGCCACCAGCAGAGATCAAGCTCGAGTAGCGGGCTACACCTTC.

In this sample, this clonotype turned up a few times. This chain joins TRBV5-1 and TRBJ2-3, with 11 nucleotides matching TRBD2. The CDR3 runs 16 residues. Germline V gene sequence: CDR1 SGHRS, CDR2 YFSETQ. V was pared by 0 bases and J by 3 bases, with 3 bases of the junction left unmatched. CDR3 DNA: TGCGCCAGCAGCTTGGGAACTAGCGGGAGAACAGATACGCAGTATTTT. Its protein product is CASSLGTSGRTDTQYF.

This chain uses TRBV5-1 with TRBJ1-3, with 7 bases lining up with TRBD1. Per the germline V gene, CDR1 is SGHRS and CDR2 is YFSETQ. The CDR3 has 17 residues. With V trimmed by 0 bases and J by 0 bases, 6 bases remained unmatched. The CDR3 nucleotides are TGCGCCAGCAGCTTGGGACAGGGTATATACTCTGGAAACACCATATATTTT. Amino acids: CASSLGQGIYSGNTIYF.

This clonotype was observed a handful of times. The chain employs TRBV5-1 and TRBJ2-7; the D gene is possibly TRBD2 (6 bases). V was cut by 6 bases and J by 7 bases, with 20 bases left in between. In germline, CDR1 is SGHRS, CDR2 YFSETQ. This CDR3 is built from 14 residues. The CDR3 nucleotides are TGCGCCAGCAATCTGGGACTCTCTACGAGGGAGCAGTACTTC. This encodes CASNLGLSTREQYF.

V gene TRBV18 combines with J gene TRBJ2-3; 9 bases are a match to TRBD2. This CDR3 comprises 18 residues. V lost 1 base, J lost 0 bases, and 8 bases stayed unmatched. The germline V gene has CDR1 KGHSH and CDR2 LQKENI. CDR3 protein: CASSPLFLAGTSTDTQYF. CDR3 nucleotides: TGTGCCAGCTCACCACTATTCCTAGCGGGAACTAGCACAGATACGCAGTATTTT.

This clonotype was observed a few times. The chain employs TRBV5-1 and TRBJ2-7, with 8 bases identical to TRBD2. CDR1 is SGHRS and CDR2 is YFSETQ in the germline V gene. The ends lost 1 base at V and 1 base at J; junction bases unmatched: 7. CDR3 size: 16 residues. CDR3 amino acids: CASSLSGRAESYEQYF. As DNA, the CDR3 is TGCGCCAGCAGCTTGAGCGGGAGAGCCGAATCCTACGAGCAGTACTTC.

The table lists this clonotype with a few counts. The chain carries TRBV19 and TRBJ2-1; tentative D call: TRBD1 (6 bases). The CDR3 runs to 15 residues. V shed 3 bases and J shed 0 bases, with 9 bases lying between them. The germline CDR1 and CDR2 sequences are LNHDA and SQIVND (reference sequence). In DNA form, the CDR3 reads TGTGCCAGTAGTATGATAGGGGGCTCCTACAATGAGCAGTTCTTC. This gives the protein CASSMIGGSYNEQFF.

V gene TRBV7-3 combines with J gene TRBJ2-5; TRBD2 matches 7 bases. Germline values: CDR1 SGHTA, CDR2 FQGTGA. The CDR3 loop spans 15 amino acids. V shed 5 bases and J 1 base; nucleotides not matched to a gene: 7. Here the CDR3 reads CASSAGGSGQETQYF. The CDR3 bases are TGTGCCAGCAGCGCTGGCGGGAGCGGCCAAGAGACCCAGTACTTC.

The DNA for the CDR3 is TGCAGCGTTGAAGAACCCAGGGGGCGTACCTATGGCTACACCTTC. This codes for CSVEEPRGRTYGYTF. The chain couples TRBV29-1 to TRBJ1-2; 8 positions agree with TRBD1. V was pared by 0 bases and J by 4 bases, with 7 bases of the junction left unmatched. The CDR3 loop spans 15 amino acids. Germline V lookup: CDR1 SQVTM, CDR2 ANQGSEA.

V and J are TRBV20-1 and TRBJ2-7; D could derive from TRBD1 or TRBD2 (5 bases each). Trimming took off 5 bases at V and 1 base at J, with 12 bases between the two ends. The CDR3 has 13 amino acids. Germline V gives CDR1 DFQATT, CDR2 SNEGSKA (reference sequence). This CDR3 reads CSAGGDGSYEQYF. The CDR3 coding sequence is TGCAGTGCTGGTGGGGACGGATCCTACGAGCAGTACTTC.

V gene TRBV5-1 combines with J gene TRBJ2-2, with D tentatively TRBD2 (6 bases). The CDR3 totals 16 residues. Germline lookup yields CDR1 SGHRS and CDR2 YFSETQ. V lost 0 bases and J lost 0, with 9 bases in between. The CDR3: CASSLGVAANTGELFF. The CDR3 nucleotides read TGCGCCAGCAGCTTGGGGGTAGCGGCGAACACCGGGGAGCTGTTTTTT.

The V and J genes are TRBV2 and TRBJ2-3; a possible D gene is TRBD2 (5 bases). The V gene lost 5 bases and the J gene lost 5 bases, with 14 bases spanning the gap. The length of the CDR3 is 14 residues. Germline CDR1 is SNHLY and CDR2 is FYNNEI. CDR3 region: CASSREQLRDTQYF. The CDR3 nucleotides are TGTGCCAGCAGTCGGGAACAGCTGAGAGATACGCAGTATTTT.

The V and J genes are TRBV7-3 and TRBJ1-2; TRBD1 matches at 9 bases. Germline values: CDR1 SGHTA, CDR2 FQGTGA. V was pared by 4 bases and J by 7 bases, with 7 bases of the junction left unmatched. The CDR3 length is 14 residues. The CDR3: CASSSSGTGSGYTF. The CDR3, as DNA: TGTGCCAGCAGCTCGTCCGGGACAGGGTCTGGCTACACCTTC. Using reference TRBV7-3 and TRBJ1-2 for the parts outside the CDR3, the full variable domain is GAGVSQTPSNKVTEKGKYVELRCDPISGHTALYWYRQSLGQGPEFLIYFQGTGAADDSGLPNDRFFAVRPEGSVSTLKIQRTERGDSAVYLCASSSSGTGSGYTFGSGTRLTVV.

The table lists this clonotype with a few counts. This sequence joins TRBV6-5 and TRBJ2-2, with TRBD1 identical over 8 bases. Germline-derived CDR1 and CDR2 are MNHEY and SVGAGI. The CDR3 contains 17 residues. V lost 6 bases to trimming and J lost 3 bases; unmatched junction nucleotides: 12. In DNA, the CDR3 is TGTGCCAGCAGGTACAACGGACAGGGTAACGACACCGGGGAGCTGTTTTTT. Amino acid sequence: CASRYNGQGNDTGELFF.